Included here is one T cell receptor beta chain sequence, with context. What it binds is unknown. The sample is drawn from a study of cytomegalovirus exposure and HLA in healthy donors. The PCR contained 60 Vbeta and 13 Jbeta primers. Method: immunoSEQ multiplex PCR; TCRdb's copy keeps in-frame clones and lacks some. The repertoire table contains 55,000 or so clones. Study outcomes and limitations: As immune exposure information, only CMV serostatus was available. TCR beta V- and J-gene trimming, according to a later analysis, was linked to a missense DCLRE1C variant. Researchers counted 164 TCR beta chains as cytomegalovirus-associated.

The origin of this receptor is a woman aged 50 to 60 in good health and CMV-seropositive. What was sequenced was PBMCs.

CDR3 DNA: TGTGCCAGCAGTGGAGCCGGGACAGGGAACTATGGCTACACCTTC. Translation: CASSGAGTGNYGYTF. This chain links TRBV25-1 with TRBJ1-2, with TRBD1 identical over 9 bases. This CDR3 contains 15 residues. The germline CDR1 and CDR2 sequences are MGHDK and SYGVNS. V was clipped by 4 bases and J by 2 bases; unmatched bases: 5.